These T cell receptor beta chains were read from a single sample in a study of OX40 agonist ivuxolimab in advanced cancers. Measured with immunoSEQ multiplex PCR; TCRdb has only the in-frame clones, and not every one. Here the sample spans about 50,000 clones, 88% being singletons. The material was CD4+ or CD8+ T cells sorted from blood, obtained in a trial of the OX40 agonist ivuxolimab. These TCRs come from an adult with an advanced solid tumor such as melanoma, head and neck, liver or kidney cancer. Both conserved end residues are part of each CDR3. Fields, in order: V gene, clone size, D gene, J gene, CDR3 DNA, CDR3 protein. A D gene is named only where the DNA matches it firmly. Not every row has a clone size; where given, it reads once, few, many or a size class.

>TRBV5-1|NA|NA|TRBJ2-7
TGCGCCAGCAGCTTGGCCCTAGGGGCGACCTACGAGCAGTACTTC
CASSLALGATYEQYF
>TRBV5-1|once|NA|TRBJ2-1
TGCGCCAGCAGCCTACAACTAGCAGCACACAATGAGCAGTTCTTC
CASSLQLAAHNEQFF
>TRBV21-1|NA|NA|TRBJ1-2
TGTGCCACCCCGTTTAGGACAGGGCTAAATGGCTACACCTTC
CATPFRTGLNGYTF
>TRBV18|NA|NA|TRBJ2-5
TGTGCCAGCTCACTGGGACTTTTTCAAGAGACCCAGTACTTC
CASSLGLFQETQYF
>TRBV11-3|NA|NA|TRBJ2-1
TGTGCCAGCAGCGCCTCCCGGACGATAAATGAGCAGTTCTTC
CASSASRTINEQFF
>TRBV6-5|NA|NA|TRBJ1-2
TGTGCCAGCAGTTACTCTAGGGACGCCCGCTATGGCTACACCTTC
CASSYSRDARYGYTF
>TRBV18|NA|NA|TRBJ2-1
TGTGCCAGCTCACCAGCCTACAATGAGCAGTTCTTC
CASSPAYNEQFF
>TRBV7-8|NA|NA|TRBJ2-3
TGTGCCAGCAGCAGAGGGGGGGCGGGGGTCAAAACTGATACGCAGTATTTT
CASSRGGAGVKTDTQYF
>TRBV7-3|NA|NA|TRBJ2-2
TGTGCCAGCAGCTTACAAGGGCCGGGGAACACCGGGGAGCTGTTTTTT
CASSLQGPGNTGELFF
>TRBV27|NA|TRBD1|TRBJ2-1
TGTGCCAGCAGTGCCGACAGGGTGGGCAATGAGCAGTTCTTC
CASSADRVGNEQFF
>TRBV5-8|NA|TRBD1|TRBJ2-7
TGTGCCAGCAGCTTGGCTGTGGGACAGGGGGCGAAACAGTACTTC
CASSLAVGQGAKQYF
>TRBV7-3|NA|TRBD2|TRBJ2-1
TGTGCCAGCAGTCCTAGCGGGAGCTCCTACAATGAGCAGTTCTTC
CASSPSGSSYNEQFF
>TRBV27|NA|NA|TRBJ2-3
TGTGCCAGCAGTTTAAAGCGGGCAGATACGCAGTATTTT
CASSLKRADTQYF